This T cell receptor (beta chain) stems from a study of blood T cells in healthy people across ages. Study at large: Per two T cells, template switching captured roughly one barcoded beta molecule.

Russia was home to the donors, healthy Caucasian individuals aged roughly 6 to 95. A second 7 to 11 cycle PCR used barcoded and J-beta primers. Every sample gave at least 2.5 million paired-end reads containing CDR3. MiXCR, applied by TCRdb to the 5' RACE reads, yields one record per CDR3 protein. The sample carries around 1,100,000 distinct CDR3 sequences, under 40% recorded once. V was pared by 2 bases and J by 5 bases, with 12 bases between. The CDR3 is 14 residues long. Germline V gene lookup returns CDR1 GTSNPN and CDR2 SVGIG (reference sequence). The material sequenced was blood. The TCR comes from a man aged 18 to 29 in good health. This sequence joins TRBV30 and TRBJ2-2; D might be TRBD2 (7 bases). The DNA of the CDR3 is TGTGCCTGGAGTAGGGGGGGCTCAACCGGGGAGCTGTTTTTT. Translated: CAWSRGGSTGELFF.